This TCR beta chain derives from a study of chemoradiotherapy in HPV16-positive cancers. The table lists this clone with a few counts. The CDR3 spans 14 residues. From germline, CDR1 is ENHRY and CDR2 SYGVKD. Trimming shortened V by 6 bases and J by 0 bases, and 12 bases separated the two germline ends. Repeated repertoire sampling spanned the course of chemoradiotherapy. Here immunoSEQ multiplex PCR was the method, and the copy in TCRdb shows in-frame clones only, minus some. The sample holds about 15,000 clones, approximately 90% seen once. The genes are TRBV10-3 and TRBJ2-7; possible D gene TRBD2, 5 bases. This receptor was identified in a human donor with HPV-associated anogenital cancer. The material was blood, obtained from a patient who underwent chemoradiotherapy. CDR3 bases: TGTGCCATCAGCAGCGGCCGGAGCTCCTACGAGCAGTACTTC. Its translation is CAISSGRSSYEQYF.